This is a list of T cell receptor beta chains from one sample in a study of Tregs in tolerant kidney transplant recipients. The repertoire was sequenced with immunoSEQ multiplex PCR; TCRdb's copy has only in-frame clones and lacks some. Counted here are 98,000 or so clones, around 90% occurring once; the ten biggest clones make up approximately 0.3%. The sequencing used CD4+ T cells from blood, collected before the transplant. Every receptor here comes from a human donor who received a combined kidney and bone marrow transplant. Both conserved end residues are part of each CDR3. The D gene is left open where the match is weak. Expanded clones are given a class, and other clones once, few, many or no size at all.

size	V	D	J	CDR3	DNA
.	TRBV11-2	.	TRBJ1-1	CASSPNQGSAFF	TGTGCCAGCAGCCCAAACCAGGGTAGCGCTTTCTTT
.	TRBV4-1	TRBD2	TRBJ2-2	CASSHPRGGPGELFF	TGCGCCAGCAGCCATCCTCGGGGGGGCCCCGGGGAGCTGTTTTTT
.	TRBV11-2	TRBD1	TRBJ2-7	CASSPPGTGSEQYF	TGTGCCAGCAGCCCACCCGGGACAGGGTCTGAGCAGTACTTC
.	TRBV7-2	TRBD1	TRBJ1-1	CASSSNRGEAFF	TGTGCCAGCAGCTCAAACAGGGGAGAAGCTTTCTTT
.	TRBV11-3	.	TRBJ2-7	CASSPRRGDEQYF	TGTGCCAGCAGCCCCCGACGGGGAGACGAGCAGTACTTC
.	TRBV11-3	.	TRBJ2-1	CASSIRQYNEQFF	TGTGCCAGCAGCATAAGACAGTACAATGAGCAGTTCTTC
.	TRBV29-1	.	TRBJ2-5	CSVDTGTPLQETQYF	TGCAGCGTTGATACAGGGACCCCCCTACAAGAGACCCAGTACTTC
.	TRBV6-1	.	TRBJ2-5	CASSEARAGHQETQYF	TGTGCCAGCAGTGAAGCAAGAGCGGGCCATCAAGAGACCCAGTACTTC
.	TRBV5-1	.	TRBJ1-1	CASSLGGLNTEAFF	TGCGCCAGCAGCTTGGGGGGGCTGAACACTGAAGCTTTCTTT
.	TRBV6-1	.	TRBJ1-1	CASSVATGKGTEAFF	TGTGCCAGCAGTGTTGCAACAGGGAAGGGGACTGAAGCTTTCTTT
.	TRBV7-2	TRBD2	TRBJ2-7	CASSLGGAGGAYEQYF	TGTGCCAGCAGCTTAGGAGGAGCGGGGGGAGCCTACGAGCAGTACTTC
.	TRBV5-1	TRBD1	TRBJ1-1	CASRTGGDTEAFF	TGCGCCAGTAGGACAGGGGGGGACACTGAAGCTTTCTTT
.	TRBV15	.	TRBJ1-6	CATKQSNNSPLHF	TGTGCCACCAAACAGTCGAATAATTCACCCCTCCACTTT
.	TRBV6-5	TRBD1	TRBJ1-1	CASSYPRQGNTEAFF	TGTGCCAGCAGTTACCCCCGACAGGGGAACACTGAAGCTTTCTTT
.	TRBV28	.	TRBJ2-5	CASSSGGAIETQYF	TGTGCCAGCAGTTCCGGCGGGGCAATAGAGACCCAGTACTTC
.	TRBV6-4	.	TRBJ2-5	CASSDSSSPESQETQYF	TGTGCCAGCAGTGACTCGAGTTCTCCGGAGTCCCAAGAGACCCAGTACTTC
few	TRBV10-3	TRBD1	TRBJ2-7	CAISRDRDEQYF	TGTGCCATCAGCCGGGACAGGGACGAGCAGTACTTC
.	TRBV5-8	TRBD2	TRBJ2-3	CASSFGLAVSTDTQYF	TGTGCCAGCAGCTTCGGACTAGCGGTTAGCACAGATACGCAGTATTTT
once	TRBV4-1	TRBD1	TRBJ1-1	CASSQGDRGNTEAFF	TGCGCCAGCAGCCAAGGCGACAGGGGGAACACTGAAGCTTTCTTT
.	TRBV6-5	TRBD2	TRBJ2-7	CASSPSGRVREQYF	TGTGCCAGCAGTCCCAGCGGGAGGGTACGGGAGCAGTACTTC
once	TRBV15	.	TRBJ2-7	CATSRDLRESYEQYF	TGTGCCACCAGCAGAGATTTGAGGGAATCCTACGAGCAGTACTTC
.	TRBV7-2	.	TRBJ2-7	CASTRDPAGEQYF	TGTGCCAGCACCCGGGACCCGGCGGGGGAGCAGTACTTC
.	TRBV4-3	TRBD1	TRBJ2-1	CASSRAGGAYNEQFF	TGCGCCAGCAGCCGAGCAGGGGGCGCGTACAATGAGCAGTTCTTC
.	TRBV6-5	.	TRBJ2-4	CASSYSEGRQKNIQYF	TGTGCCAGCAGTTACTCGGAGGGTAGGCAGAAAAACATTCAGTACTTC
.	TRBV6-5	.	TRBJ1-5	CASSYSGGENQPQHF	TGTGCCAGCAGTTACTCGGGCGGGGAGAATCAGCCCCAGCATTTT
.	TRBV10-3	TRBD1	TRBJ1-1	CAISETDRKNTEAFF	TGTGCCATCAGTGAAACGGACAGGAAGAACACTGAAGCTTTCTTT
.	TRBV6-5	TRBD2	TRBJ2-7	CAISRTSGSEQYF	TGTGCCATTTCAAGGACTAGCGGGAGCGAGCAGTACTTC
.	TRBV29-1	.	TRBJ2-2	CSANPLRYNTGELFF	TGCAGCGCGAATCCCCTCCGCTACAACACCGGGGAGCTGTTTTTT
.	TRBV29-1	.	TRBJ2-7	CSVEVTGERYEQYF	TGCAGCGTTGAAGTGACGGGGGAGAGGTACGAGCAGTACTTC
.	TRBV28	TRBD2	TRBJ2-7	CASSMGGGLHEQYF	TGTGCCAGCTCGATGGGCGGGGGTCTCCACGAGCAGTACTTC
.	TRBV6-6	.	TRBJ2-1	CASATPYRYNEQFF	TGTGCCAGCGCGACACCTTACCGATACAATGAGCAGTTCTTC
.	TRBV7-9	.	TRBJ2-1	CASSPTAGPGRRRYEQFF	TGTGCCAGCAGCCCAACGGCGGGACCGGGACGAAGACGGTATGAGCAGTTCTTC
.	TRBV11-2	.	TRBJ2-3	CASSLGVSTDTQYF	TGTGCCAGCAGCTTAGGAGTCTCCACAGATACGCAGTATTTT
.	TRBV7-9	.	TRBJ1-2	CASSLDRPQASNYGYTF	TGTGCCAGCAGCTTAGACAGGCCCCAGGCCTCTAATTATGGCTACACCTTC
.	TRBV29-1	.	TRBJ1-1	CSAERPGKVNTEAFF	TGCAGCGCCGAAAGACCCGGGAAGGTGAACACTGAAGCTTTCTTT
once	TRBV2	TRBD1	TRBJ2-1	CASSTMTGGNEQFF	TGTGCCAGCAGTACCATGACAGGGGGCAATGAGCAGTTCTTC
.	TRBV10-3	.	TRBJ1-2	CAISDIGQHYGYTF	TGTGCCATCAGTGATATCGGACAGCATTATGGCTACACCTTC
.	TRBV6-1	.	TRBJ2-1	CASSDGQILFGEQFF	TGTGCCAGCAGTGACGGACAGATTTTGTTTGGTGAGCAGTTCTTC
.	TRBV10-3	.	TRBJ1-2	CATTLGAANYGYTF	TGTGCCACAACCTTGGGGGCGGCAAACTATGGCTACACCTTC
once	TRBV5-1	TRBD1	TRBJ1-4	CASSFSDRGQEKLFF	TGCGCCAGCAGCTTTTCTGACAGGGGGCAGGAAAAACTGTTTTTT
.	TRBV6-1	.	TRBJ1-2	CASRAGANYGYTF	TGTGCCAGCAGGGCCGGGGCTAACTATGGCTACACCTTC
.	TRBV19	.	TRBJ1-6	CASTGPHNSPLHF	TGTGCCAGTACAGGGCCACATAATTCACCCCTCCACTTT
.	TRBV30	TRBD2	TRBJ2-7	CAWGREGPYEQYF	TGTGCCTGGGGGCGGGAGGGACCCTACGAGCAGTACTTC
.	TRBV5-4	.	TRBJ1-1	CASSLVGSMGTEAFF	TGTGCCAGCAGCTTGGTGGGCAGTATGGGCACTGAAGCTTTCTTT
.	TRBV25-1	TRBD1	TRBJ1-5	CASSDGQGSGQPQHF	TGTGCCAGCAGTGATGGACAGGGTAGTGGACAGCCCCAGCATTTT
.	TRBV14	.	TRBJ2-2	CASSYRLNTGELFF	TGTGCCAGCAGTTACCGACTGAACACCGGGGAGCTGTTTTTT
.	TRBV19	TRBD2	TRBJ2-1	CASSIGGGGYNEQFF	TGTGCCAGTAGTATAGGCGGCGGGGGTTACAATGAGCAGTTCTTC
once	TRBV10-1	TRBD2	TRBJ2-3	CASSEPGGTQYF	TGCGCCAGCAGTGAGCCCGGGGGGACGCAGTATTTT
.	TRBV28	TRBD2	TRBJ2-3	CASTARGGSTDTQYF	TGTGCCAGCACGGCGCGGGGGGGAAGCACAGATACGCAGTATTTT
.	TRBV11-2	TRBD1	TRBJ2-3	CASSFPGGRKGTDTQYF	TGTGCCAGCAGCTTCCCAGGGGGCCGGAAAGGCACAGATACGCAGTATTTT